This is a list of T cell receptor beta chains from one sample in a study of radiotherapy plus CTLA-4 blockade in lung cancer. Method: immunoSEQ multiplex PCR; TCRdb's copy keeps in-frame clones and lacks some. The table has 90,000 to 100,000 clones, around 90% seen once. Sequenced here: peripheral blood, sampled from a patient treated with radiotherapy plus ipilimumab. Every receptor here comes from a human donor with non-small cell lung cancer that progressed on radiotherapy plus ipilimumab. Both conserved end residues are part of each CDR3. D genes are given only for firm matches. Some rows have no size entry. The others give once, few or many, or a class for an expanded clone.

D	V	J	size	CDR3	DNA
TRBD2	TRBV4-2	TRBJ2-1	.	CASSQGSPGLAPDEQFF	TGTGCCAGCAGCCAAGGGTCCCCGGGACTAGCACCGGATGAGCAGTTCTTC
.	TRBV6-5	TRBJ2-1	.	CASSYGQGGEQFF	TGTGCCAGCAGTTACGGGCAAGGGGGTGAGCAGTTCTTC
TRBD1	TRBV7-9	TRBJ1-2	few	CASSFMVRDSAGYTF	TGTGCCAGCAGCTTTATGGTCCGGGACAGTGCAGGCTACACCTTC
.	TRBV5-1	TRBJ2-6	.	CASSLEGFGANVLTF	TGCGCCAGCAGCTTGGAGGGGTTTGGGGCCAACGTCCTGACTTTC
TRBD2	TRBV5-1	TRBJ2-1	.	CASSLGAGGLKFNEQFF	TGCGCCAGCAGCTTGGGTGCGGGAGGGCTTAAATTCAATGAGCAGTTCTTC
.	TRBV13	TRBJ2-2	.	CASSLEPGELFF	TGTGCCAGCAGCTTAGAACCCGGGGAGCTGTTTTTT
.	TRBV7-8	TRBJ2-1	.	CASSVAVGSYNEQFF	TGTGCCAGCAGCGTAGCGGTCGGGTCCTACAATGAGCAGTTCTTC
.	TRBV10-3	TRBJ2-7	once	CAISEYWLANPYEQYF	TGTGCCATCAGTGAATACTGGCTAGCGAACCCCTACGAGCAGTACTTC
TRBD2	TRBV7-9	TRBJ2-2	once	CASTERERDTGELFF	TGTGCCAGCACGGAGCGGGAGCGGGACACCGGGGAGCTGTTTTTT
.	TRBV5-6	TRBJ2-7	.	CASSLAGGNGREQYF	TGTGCCAGCAGCTTGGCCGGCGGGAACGGCCGGGAGCAGTACTTC
.	TRBV7-2	TRBJ2-5	.	CASSTHKGTQYF	TGTGCCAGCAGCACTCACAAGGGGACCCAGTACTTC
.	TRBV5-1	TRBJ1-1	.	CASSFTDTEAFF	TGCGCCAGCAGCTTCACGGACACTGAAGCTTTCTTT
.	TRBV7-2	TRBJ1-2	.	CASSPGAWTYGYTF	TGTGCCAGCAGCCCCGGGGCCTGGACCTATGGCTACACCTTC
.	TRBV18	TRBJ2-5	.	CASSPLEAETQYF	TGTGCCAGCTCACCTCTAGAAGCCGAGACCCAGTACTTC
.	TRBV18	TRBJ2-5	once	CASSPGYRRGEQYF	TGTGCCAGCTCACCAGGCTACAGGCGGGGTGAGCAGTACTTC
.	TRBV5-1	TRBJ2-5	.	CASGGAAGWSQETQYF	TGCGCCAGCGGGGGGGCCGCTGGTTGGTCCCAAGAGACCCAGTACTTC
.	TRBV2	TRBJ2-7	.	CASSEAGAGEQYF	TGTGCCAGCAGTGAAGCGGGGGCCGGCGAGCAGTACTTC
.	TRBV5-1	TRBJ1-1	.	CASSLDRGPAFF	TGCGCCAGCAGCTTGGACCGAGGGCCCGCTTTCTTT
.	TRBV2	TRBJ1-1	.	CASSELTGRGVSTEAFF	TGTGCCAGCAGTGAACTAACGGGGAGGGGGGTTTCAACTGAAGCTTTCTTT
.	TRBV5-6	TRBJ1-4	.	CASSLRGRNEKLFF	TGTGCCAGCAGCTTGCGGGGGAGGAATGAAAAACTGTTTTTT
.	TRBV19	TRBJ2-5	.	CASSMTPGGQETQYF	TGTGCCAGTAGTATGACCCCCGGGGGCCAAGAGACCCAGTACTTC
.	TRBV7-6	TRBJ1-2	.	CASSPDLNPYGYTF	TGTGCCAGCAGCCCGGACCTCAACCCTTATGGCTACACCTTC
TRBD1	TRBV2	TRBJ1-5	.	CASRQGREPQHF	TGTGCCAGCAGACAGGGGAGGGAGCCCCAGCATTTT
.	TRBV5-1	TRBJ2-2	.	CASSLPGAGELFF	TGCGCCAGCAGCTTACCAGGGGCCGGGGAGCTGTTTTTT